This entry is about one T cell receptor beta chain. The specificity of this receptor is unknown. Coverage ceases 3 residues before the CDR3 finishes, and the germline J gene fills in the end. The sample belongs to a study of T cells in women clearing cervical HPV infection (dated by TCRdb to 2016 to 2019). For the study in its entirety: Cases were approximately 25 women with histologically confirmed HPV16-related CIN3 or worse, including a couple of invasive cancers. The roughly 27 controls were women who cleared a single incident HPV16 infection within 12 months without developing precancer or cancer. Blood from cases was collected at the visit where the lesion was first found, while blood from controls was collected once the infection could no longer be detected. Among cases, blood sampling occurred a median of about 160 days after lesion detection, with an interquartile range of about 90 to 200 days. Because only a few women had HLA typing data, the possibility that HLA type acted as a confounder could not be ruled out. An exploratory proof-of-principle case-control study, nested within the Guanacaste HPV Natural History Study in Costa Rica, was conducted to compare TCR repertoires across cervical HPV16 outcomes. Cases and controls were matched on year of sample collection and on age within five years. Cases had a median age of about 34 years and controls had a median age of about 41, with no significant differences in baseline characteristics. The parent cohort enrolled roughly 9,300 women aged 18 or older in Guanacaste, Costa Rica, in about 1993 to 1994 and followed the women for seven years. As quality controls, five blinded duplicates were added to each group, bringing the total to about 60 samples made up of 50 or so participants and approximately 10 replicates. Here is what the overall study found, with its caveats: TCR repertoire richness was significantly higher in CIN3+ cases than in controls across sequencing depths, while evenness did not differ. Because the number of T cells in each sample was unknown, differences in richness could reflect differing T-cell content rather than repertoire biology. Cases were distinguished from controls with an estimated AUC of about 0.78 by random forest classifiers combining richness and V gene abundances. Because of the cross-sectional design, the study could not determine whether the associations came before infection or resulted from infection, and neither effector/memory subsets nor HPV-specific T cells were isolated. TRBV6-7 relative abundance was lower in cases than in controls (around 0.11% versus 0.16%; Bonferroni P = 0.0008).

Every participant had a single incident cervical HPV16 infection, and women with prevalent HPV16 infections were excluded. Cervical HPV DNA was detected with MY09/MY11 PCR, and genotyping was done with dot-blot hybridization. Around 15 mL of heparinized blood were centrifuged, and the buffy coat was aliquoted, frozen at -30°C, then stored at -80°C. QIAGEN kits were used to extract genomic DNA from the buffy coat specimens. TCR beta CDR3 regions were amplified by multiplex PCR using the immunoSEQ assay from an average of around 1.2 ug genomic DNA per sample. The assay corrected primer bias using a complete synthetic TCR repertoire to establish an amplification baseline. Amplicons were sequenced on the Illumina platform. The original methods were these. Sequences were error-corrected by clustering with frequency ratios and a modified nearest-neighbor algorithm, then analyzed in the immunoSEQ Analyzer with IMGT gene definitions. At each rarefaction depth, TCR richness and evenness were averaged across 20 rarefaction repeats, and samples with fewer sequences than that depth were excluded. Wilcoxon rank sum tests with FDR correction were used to compare V, D and J gene relative abundances between the groups. For the blinded duplicates, the intraclass correlation was roughly 96% for TCR richness and averaged about 76% across more than 60 gene segments. TCRdb re-hosts the immuneACCESS table, in-frame sequences only. Its copies lack some clones; in the studies checked, an unresolved V gene accounts for under half of them, and the cause for the rest is not known. V, J and clone size reflect that table, while D and trimming were determined from the DNA. The table held for this sample gives fewer than 35,000 clones. The ten top clones hold approximately 4.5% of the sample.

The cysteine opens and the phenylalanine closes a CDR3 of 14 amino acids. Part of the CDR3 DNA is given, 33 bases translated from base 1. V sheds 1 base and J sheds 6 bases, leaving 14 bases between their ends. Looking up the germline V gene (reference sequence) yields CDR1 SGHKS and CDR2 YYEKEE. The specimen was blood buffy coat. The receptor chain draws on TRBV5-5 and TRBJ2-7; perhaps TRBD1 is the D gene, with 5 bases matching. The receptor was derived from a woman between 18 and 70 years old with a cervical HPV16 infection that either progressed to CIN3+ or cleared (not recorded which). The CDR3 bases that were read are TGTGCCAGCAGCTTGTTTGGGGCTGCCAGCGAG. The translation is CASSLFGAASE. The complete CDR3 protein is CASSLFGAASEQYF. Where the CDR3 stops, the reference TRBV5-5 and TRBJ2-7 genes take over; the full variable domain is DAGVTQSPTHLIKTRGQQVTLRCSPISGHKSVSWYQQVLGQGPQFIFQYYEKEERGRGNFPDRFSARQFPNYSSELNVNALLLGDSALYLCASSLFGAASEQYFGPGTRLTVT.